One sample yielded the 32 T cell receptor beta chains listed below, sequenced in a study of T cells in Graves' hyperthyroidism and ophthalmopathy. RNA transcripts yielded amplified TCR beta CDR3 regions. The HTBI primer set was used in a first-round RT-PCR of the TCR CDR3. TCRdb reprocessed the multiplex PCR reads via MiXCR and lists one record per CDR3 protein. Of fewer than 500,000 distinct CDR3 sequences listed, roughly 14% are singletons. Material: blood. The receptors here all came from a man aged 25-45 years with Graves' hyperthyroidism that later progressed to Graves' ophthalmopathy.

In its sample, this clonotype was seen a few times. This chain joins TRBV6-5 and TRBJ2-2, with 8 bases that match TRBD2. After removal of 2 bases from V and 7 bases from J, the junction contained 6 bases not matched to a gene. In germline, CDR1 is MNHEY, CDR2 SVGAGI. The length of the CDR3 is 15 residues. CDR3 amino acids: CASSYRLAGGGELFF. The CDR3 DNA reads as TGTGCCAGCAGTTACCGGCTAGCGGGTGGCGGGGAGCTGTTTTTT.

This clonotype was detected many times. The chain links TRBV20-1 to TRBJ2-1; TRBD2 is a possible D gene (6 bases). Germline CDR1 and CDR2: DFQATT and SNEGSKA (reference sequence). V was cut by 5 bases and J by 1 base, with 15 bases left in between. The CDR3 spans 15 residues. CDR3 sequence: CSAHRGRESYNEQFF. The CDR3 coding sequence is TGCAGTGCTCACCGGGGGAGAGAGTCCTACAATGAGCAGTTCTTC.

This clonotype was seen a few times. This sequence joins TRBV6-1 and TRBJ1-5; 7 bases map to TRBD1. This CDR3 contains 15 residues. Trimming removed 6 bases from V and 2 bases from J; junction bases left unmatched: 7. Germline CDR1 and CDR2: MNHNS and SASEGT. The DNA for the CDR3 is TGTGCCAGCAGAGCGACAGGGATGGGCAATCAGCCCCAGCATTTT. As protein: CASRATGMGNQPQHF.

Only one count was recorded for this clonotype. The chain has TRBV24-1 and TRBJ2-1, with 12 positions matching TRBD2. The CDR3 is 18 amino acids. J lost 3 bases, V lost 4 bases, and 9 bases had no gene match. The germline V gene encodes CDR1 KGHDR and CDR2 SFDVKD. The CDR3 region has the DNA TGTGCCACCAGTGACCGGACTAGCGGGGAGGTGAGCTACAATGAGCAGTTCTTC. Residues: CATSDRTSGEVSYNEQFF.

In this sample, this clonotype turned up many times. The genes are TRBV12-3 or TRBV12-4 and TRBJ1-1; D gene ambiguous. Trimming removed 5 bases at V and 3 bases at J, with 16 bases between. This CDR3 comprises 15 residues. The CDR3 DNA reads TGTGCCAGCAGTCACATGTCCTCAGGTCACACTGAAGCTTTCTTT. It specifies CASSHMSSGHTEAFF.

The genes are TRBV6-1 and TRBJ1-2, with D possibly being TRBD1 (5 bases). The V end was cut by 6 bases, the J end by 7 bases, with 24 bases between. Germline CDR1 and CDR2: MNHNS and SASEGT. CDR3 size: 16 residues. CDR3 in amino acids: CASSSIDSGTPGGYTF. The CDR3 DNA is TGTGCCAGCAGCTCGATTGACTCCGGGACTCCGGGTGGCTACACCTTC.

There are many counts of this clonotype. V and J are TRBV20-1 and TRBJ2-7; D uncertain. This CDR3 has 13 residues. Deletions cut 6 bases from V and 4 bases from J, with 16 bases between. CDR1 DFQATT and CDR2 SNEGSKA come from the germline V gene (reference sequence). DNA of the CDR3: TGCAGTGCATTAACGGCTGGCCTTTACGAGCAGTACTTC. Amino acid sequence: CSALTAGLYEQYF.

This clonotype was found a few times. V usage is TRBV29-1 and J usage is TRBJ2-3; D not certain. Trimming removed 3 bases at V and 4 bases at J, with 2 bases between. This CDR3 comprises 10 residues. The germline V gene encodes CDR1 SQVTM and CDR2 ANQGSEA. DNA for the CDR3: TGCAGCGTTGAGGCAGATACGCAGTATTTT. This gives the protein CSVEADTQYF.

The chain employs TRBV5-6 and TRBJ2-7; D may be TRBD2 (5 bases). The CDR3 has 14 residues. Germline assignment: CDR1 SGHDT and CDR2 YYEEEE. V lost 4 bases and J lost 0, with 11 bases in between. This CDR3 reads CASSPYSGSYEQYF. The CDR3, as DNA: TGTGCCAGCAGCCCTTACAGCGGCTCCTACGAGCAGTACTTC.

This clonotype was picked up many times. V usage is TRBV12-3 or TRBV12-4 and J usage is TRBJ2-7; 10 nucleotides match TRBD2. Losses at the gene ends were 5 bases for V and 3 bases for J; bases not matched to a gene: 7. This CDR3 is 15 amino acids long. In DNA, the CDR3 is TGTGCCAGCAGTGACGTAGCGGGGGGTGACTACGAGCAGTACTTC. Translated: CASSDVAGGDYEQYF.

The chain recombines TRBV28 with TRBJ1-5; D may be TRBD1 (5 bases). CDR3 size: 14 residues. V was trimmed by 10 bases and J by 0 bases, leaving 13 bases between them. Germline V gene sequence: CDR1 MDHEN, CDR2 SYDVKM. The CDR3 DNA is TGTGCCAACAGGTCCGACGTTAGCAATCAGCCCCAGCATTTT. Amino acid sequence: CANRSDVSNQPQHF.

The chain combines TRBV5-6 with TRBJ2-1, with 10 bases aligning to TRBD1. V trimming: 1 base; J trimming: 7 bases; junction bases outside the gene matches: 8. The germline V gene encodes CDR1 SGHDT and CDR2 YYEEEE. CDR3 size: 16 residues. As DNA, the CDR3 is TGTGCCAGCAGCTTGATAAGGACAGGGGGATTTAATGAGCAGTTCTTC. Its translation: CASSLIRTGGFNEQFF.

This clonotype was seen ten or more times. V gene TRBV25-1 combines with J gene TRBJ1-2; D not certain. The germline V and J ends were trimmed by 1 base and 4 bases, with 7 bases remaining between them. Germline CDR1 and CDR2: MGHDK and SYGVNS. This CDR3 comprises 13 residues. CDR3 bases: TGTGCCAGCAGTGAATCGGGTCCCTATGGCTACACCTTC. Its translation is CASSESGPYGYTF.

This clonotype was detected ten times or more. The CDR3 DNA reads TGTGCCATCGGGGGGAACGGGGGCACCGGGGAGCTGTTTTTT. Translation gives CAIGGNGGTGELFF. The chain joins TRBV10-3 to TRBJ2-2; maybe TRBD2 (6 bases). V lost 8 bases and J 4 bases, leaving 14 bases between the germline ends. The germline V gene encodes CDR1 ENHRY and CDR2 SYGVKD. The CDR3 spans 14 residues.

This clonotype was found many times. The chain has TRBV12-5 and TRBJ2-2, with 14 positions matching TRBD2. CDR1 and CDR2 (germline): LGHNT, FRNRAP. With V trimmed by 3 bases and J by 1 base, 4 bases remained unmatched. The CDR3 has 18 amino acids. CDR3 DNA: TGTGCTAGTGGTTTAAAGGGACTAGCGGGGGTGAACACCGGGGAGCTGTTTTTT. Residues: CASGLKGLAGVNTGELFF.

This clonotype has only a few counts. The CDR3 here is CASKAAGLAGGSSYNEQFF. The CDR3 DNA reads TGTGCCAGCAAGGCCGCGGGACTAGCGGGGGGGAGCTCCTACAATGAGCAGTTCTTC. The chain is built from TRBV6-1 and TRBJ2-1; the match to TRBD2 covers 16 bases. The CDR3 loop spans 19 amino acids. Germline V gives CDR1 MNHNS, CDR2 SASEGT. Germline trimming cut 7 bases from V and 0 bases from J; bases unmatched to any gene: 9.

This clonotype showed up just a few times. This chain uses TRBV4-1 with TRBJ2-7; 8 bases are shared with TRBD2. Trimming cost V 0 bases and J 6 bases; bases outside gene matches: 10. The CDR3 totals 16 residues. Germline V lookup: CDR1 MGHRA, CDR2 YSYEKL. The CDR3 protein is CASSQDRVLAAIEQYF. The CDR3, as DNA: TGCGCCAGCAGCCAAGATCGAGTACTAGCGGCCATCGAGCAGTACTTC.

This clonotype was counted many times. The CDR3 spells CASSRQERTLHF. The DNA of the CDR3 is TGTGCCAGCAGTAGACAGGAGAGGACCCTCCACTTT. The V call is TRBV2, the J call TRBJ1-6, with a tentative D call TRBD1 (6 bases). V lost 5 bases to trimming and J lost 14 bases, with 13 bases between them. The CDR3 runs 12 residues. The germline V gene encodes CDR1 SNHLY and CDR2 FYNNEI.

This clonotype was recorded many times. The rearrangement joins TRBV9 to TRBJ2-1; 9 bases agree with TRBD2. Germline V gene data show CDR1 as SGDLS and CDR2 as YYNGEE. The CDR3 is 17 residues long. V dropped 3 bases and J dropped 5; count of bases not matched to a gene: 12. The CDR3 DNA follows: TGTGCCAGCAGCGCCACACCTTCTAGCGGGGCCGACAATGAGCAGTTCTTC. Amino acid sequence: CASSATPSSGADNEQFF.

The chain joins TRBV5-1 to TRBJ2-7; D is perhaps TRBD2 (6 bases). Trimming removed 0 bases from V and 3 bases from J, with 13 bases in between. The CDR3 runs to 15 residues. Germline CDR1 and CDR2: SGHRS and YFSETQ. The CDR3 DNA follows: TGCGCCAGCAGCTTGGATGCGGGGATTAACTACGAGCAGTACTTC. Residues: CASSLDAGINYEQYF.

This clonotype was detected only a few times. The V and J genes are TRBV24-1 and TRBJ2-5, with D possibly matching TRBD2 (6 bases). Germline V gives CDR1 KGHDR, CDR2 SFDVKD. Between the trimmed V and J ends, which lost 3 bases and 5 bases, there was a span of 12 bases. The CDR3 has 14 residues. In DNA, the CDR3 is TGTGCCACCAGTGATCTGAACGGGGGTGAGACCCAGTACTTC. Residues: CATSDLNGGETQYF.

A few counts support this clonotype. The CDR3 nucleotides are TGTGCCAGCAGCTTCCCGAGCGGGGGAGGTTGGGAGACCCAGTACTTC. Amino acid sequence: CASSFPSGGGWETQYF. V gene TRBV5-4 combines with J gene TRBJ2-5, with 8 bases matching TRBD2. From germline, CDR1 is SGHNT and CDR2 YYREEE (reference sequence). This CDR3 has 16 residues. V dropped 2 bases and J dropped 5; count of bases not matched to a gene: 11.

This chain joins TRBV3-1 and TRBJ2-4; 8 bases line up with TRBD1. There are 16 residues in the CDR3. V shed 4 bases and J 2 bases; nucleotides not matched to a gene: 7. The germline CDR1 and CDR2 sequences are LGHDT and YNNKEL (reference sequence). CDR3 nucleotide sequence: TGTGCCAGCAGCCTGGGACAGGAAAGGCCCAAAAACATTCAGTACTTC. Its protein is CASSLGQERPKNIQYF.

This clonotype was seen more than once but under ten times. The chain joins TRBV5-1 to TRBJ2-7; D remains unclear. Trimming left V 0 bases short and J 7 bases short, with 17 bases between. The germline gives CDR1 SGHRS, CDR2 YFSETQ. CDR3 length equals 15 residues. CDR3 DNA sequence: TGCGCCAGCAGCTTGGAGGCGACCAGCCGTTGGGAGCAGTACTTC. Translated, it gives CASSLEATSRWEQYF.

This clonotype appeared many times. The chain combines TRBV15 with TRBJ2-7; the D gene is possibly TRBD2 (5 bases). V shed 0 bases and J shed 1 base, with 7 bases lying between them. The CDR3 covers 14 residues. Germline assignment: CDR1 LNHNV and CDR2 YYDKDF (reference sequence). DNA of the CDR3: TGTGCCACCAGCAGAGAGGGAGTTTCCTACGAGCAGTACTTC. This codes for CATSREGVSYEQYF.

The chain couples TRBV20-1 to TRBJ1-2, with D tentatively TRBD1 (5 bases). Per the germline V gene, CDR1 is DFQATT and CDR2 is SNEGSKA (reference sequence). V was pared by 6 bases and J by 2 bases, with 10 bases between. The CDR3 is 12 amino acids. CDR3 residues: CSAEAGNYGYTF. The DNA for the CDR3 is TGCAGTGCCGAGGCAGGGAACTATGGCTACACCTTC.

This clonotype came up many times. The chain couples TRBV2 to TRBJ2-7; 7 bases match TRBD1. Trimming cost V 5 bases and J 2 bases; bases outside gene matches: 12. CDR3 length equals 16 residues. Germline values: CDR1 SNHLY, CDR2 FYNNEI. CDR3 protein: CASSYPSAGGAYEQYF. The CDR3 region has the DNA TGTGCCAGCAGTTACCCTTCGGCAGGGGGAGCCTACGAGCAGTACTTC.

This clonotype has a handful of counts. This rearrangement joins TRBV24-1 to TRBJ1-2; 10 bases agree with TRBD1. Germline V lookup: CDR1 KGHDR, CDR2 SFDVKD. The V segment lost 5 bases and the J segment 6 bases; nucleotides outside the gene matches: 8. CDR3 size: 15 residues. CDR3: CATSVPGQGSDGYTF. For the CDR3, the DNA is TGTGCCACCAGTGTACCGGGACAGGGGAGCGATGGCTACACCTTC.

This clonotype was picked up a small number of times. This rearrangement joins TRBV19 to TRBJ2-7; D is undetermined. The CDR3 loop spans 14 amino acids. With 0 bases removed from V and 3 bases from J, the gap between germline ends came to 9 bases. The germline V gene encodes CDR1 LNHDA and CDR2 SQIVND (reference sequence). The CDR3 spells CASSIDRWSYEQYF. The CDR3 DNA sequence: TGTGCCAGTAGTATAGATCGATGGAGCTACGAGCAGTACTTC. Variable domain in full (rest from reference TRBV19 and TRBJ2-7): DGGITQSPKYLFRKEGQNVTLSCEQNLNHDAMYWYRQDPGQGLRLIYYSQIVNDFQKGDIAEGYSVSREKKESFPLTVTSAQKNPTAFYLCASSIDRWSYEQYFGPGTRLTVT.

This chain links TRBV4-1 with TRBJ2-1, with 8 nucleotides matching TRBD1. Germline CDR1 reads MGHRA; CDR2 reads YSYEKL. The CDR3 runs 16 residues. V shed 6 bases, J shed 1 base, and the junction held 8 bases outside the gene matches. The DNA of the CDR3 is TGCGCCAGCAGACCGGCGGGACAGGTGTCCTACAATGAGCAGTTCTTC. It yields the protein CASRPAGQVSYNEQFF.

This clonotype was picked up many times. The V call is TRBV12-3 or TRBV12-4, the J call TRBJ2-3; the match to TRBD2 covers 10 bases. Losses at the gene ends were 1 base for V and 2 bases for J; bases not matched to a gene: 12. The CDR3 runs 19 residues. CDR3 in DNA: TGTGCCAGCAGTTTAGGCCTAGCGGGGGCCTTTTCCAACACAGATACGCAGTATTTT. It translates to CASSLGLAGAFSNTDTQYF.

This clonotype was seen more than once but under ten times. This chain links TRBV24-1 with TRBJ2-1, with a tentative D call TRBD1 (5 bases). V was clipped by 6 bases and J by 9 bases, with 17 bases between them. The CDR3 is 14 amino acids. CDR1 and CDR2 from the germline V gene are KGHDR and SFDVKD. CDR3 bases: TGTGCCACCAGTAAACGAGCAGGGAACCTTGAGCAGTTCTTC. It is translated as CATSKRAGNLEQFF.